This passage covers 2 T cell receptor beta chains from one sample sequenced in a study of T-cell memory formation after mild COVID-19. TCRdb independently ran MiXCR on the 5' RACE reads; one entry per CDR3 protein. The table has hundreds of thousands of distinct CDR3 sequences, roughly 17% seen once. Sequenced: PBMCs or a T cell subset sorted from them (not recorded which). All receptors come from a man younger than 35 who had mild COVID-19 (a few samples of this study predate the infection). Cell type and time point are not known.

V usage is TRBV4-1 and J usage is TRBJ1-5; tentative D call: TRBD1 (6 bases). The V gene's germline CDR1 is MGHRA and CDR2 YSYEKL. The CDR3 is 15 residues long. The germline V and J ends were trimmed by 2 bases and 1 base, with 9 bases remaining between them. The CDR3 spells CASSQTGFSNQPQHF. The CDR3 bases are TGCGCCAGCAGCCAAACAGGGTTCAGCAATCAGCCCCAGCATTTT.

This clonotype showed up just a few times. The rearrangement uses TRBV12-3 or TRBV12-4 and TRBJ2-1, with D tentatively TRBD2 (5 bases). The ends were cut back, 6 bases at V and 5 bases at J, with 14 bases in the middle. The CDR3 contains 14 residues. The CDR3 region is CASREVPGHNEQFF. The CDR3, as DNA: TGTGCCAGCAGGGAGGTTCCGGGCCACAATGAGCAGTTCTTC.